Only a few counts were recorded for the clone carrying this TCR beta chain. As yet, its antigen is unknown. The length of the CDR3 is 14 residues. Germline V CDR1 and CDR2: SGHDT, YYEEEE. Unmatched junction bases numbered 5, after V lost 3 bases and J lost 8 bases. Treatment given: 15 to 20 received Ad26.COV2.S at low or high dose, single or two shots; about five received placebo; per-sample allocation not given. Sampling was done on day 63 after the first vaccine or placebo injection. The source of the sample is a study of Ad26.COV2.S vaccination and SARS-CoV-2 variants. Whole-study results and caveats: Post-vaccination spike-specific CD8+ and CD4+ T cell responses reportedly had substantial breadth.

The data were produced by immunoSEQ multiplex PCR, yet TCRdb's version contains in-frame clones alone and is incomplete. Of some 320,000 clones listed, about 82% were seen once; the top ten hold 2.1%. The chain combines TRBV5-6 with TRBJ1-4; TRBD1 matches 9 bases. This receptor was obtained from a person aged 18-60 years who received the Ad26.COV2.S COVID-19 vaccine or a placebo. Source: peripheral blood, taken in a trial of Ad26.COV2.S vaccine versus placebo. The CDR3 DNA reads as TGTGCCAGCAGCTCGAGGACAGGGGTCGAAAAACTGTTTTTT. Residues: CASSSRTGVEKLFF. The entire variable domain, with the rest obtained from reference TRBV5-6 and TRBJ1-4, is as follows: DAGVTQSPTHLIKTRGQQVTLRCSPKSGHDTVSWYQQALGQGPQFIFQYYEEEERQRGNFPDRFSGHQFPNYSSELNVNALLLGDSALYLCASSSRTGVEKLFFGSGTQLSVL.